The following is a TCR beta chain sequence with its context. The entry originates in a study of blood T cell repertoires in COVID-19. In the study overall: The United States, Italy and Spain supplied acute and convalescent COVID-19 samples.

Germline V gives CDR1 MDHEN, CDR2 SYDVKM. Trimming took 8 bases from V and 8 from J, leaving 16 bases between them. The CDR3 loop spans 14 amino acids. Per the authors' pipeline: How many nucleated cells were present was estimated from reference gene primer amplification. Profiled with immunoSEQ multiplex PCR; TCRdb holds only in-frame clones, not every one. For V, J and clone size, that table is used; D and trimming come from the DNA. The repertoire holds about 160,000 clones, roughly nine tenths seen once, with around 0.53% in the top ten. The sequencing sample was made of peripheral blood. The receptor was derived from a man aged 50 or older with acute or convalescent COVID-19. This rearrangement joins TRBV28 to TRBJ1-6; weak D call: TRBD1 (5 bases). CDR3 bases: TGTGCCAGCGTATCAGCGTTAGGGGATTCACCCCTCCACTTT. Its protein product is CASVSALGDSPLHF.